This TCR beta chain is from a study of control samples from healthy donors and cancer patients (dated by TCRdb to the early 2020s). V is pared back by 1 base and J by 4 bases, with 13 bases lying between the germline termini. CDR1 and CDR2, looked up from the germline V gene, are SGHVS and FNYEAQ. The CDR3 starts with the cysteine, ends with the phenylalanine, and has 16 residues. Solely the CDR3 DNA is kept, with 48 bases framed from the first base. The library was built by means of the immunoSEQ multiplex PCR assay. Sourced from immuneACCESS, this table was stored by TCRdb with only in-frame sequences that have V and J called. A share of the clones is absent; for the studies checked, an unresolved V gene accounts for under half, and the remainder has no known explanation. Counted in this sample were fewer than 95,000 clones; over 80% of them appeared once. The ten largest clones add up to approximately 19% of the sample.

Comments on this clone: The antigen this receptor binds is unknown. No quality values exist for individual bases; no much larger clone is one base distant.

The TCR originated in a man aged 25-45 years in good health. The sequence joins TRBV7-6 to TRBJ1-4; the D gene is not confidently resolved. The sample was blood. CDR3 region: CASSLVVGRNNEKLFF. The DNA sequence reads TGTGCCAGCAGCTTAGTGGTTGGGAGGAATAATGAAAAACTGTTTTTT.